These 17 T cell receptor beta chains were sequenced from one sample in a study of CD8 T cells in ankylosing spondylitis. MiXCR, run by TCRdb on the 5' RACE reads, gives a single entry per CDR3 protein. The sample contains hundreds of thousands of distinct CDR3 sequences, roughly a tenth of which appear only once. The sequenced sample was blood, either unsorted or a sorted T cell fraction (not recorded which). These TCRs come from a male donor with ankylosing spondylitis or in good health (not recorded which).

This clonotype was recorded at least ten times. The genes are TRBV7-9 and TRBJ1-1; D is unresolved. The germline CDR1 and CDR2 sequences are SEHNR and FQNEAQ (reference sequence). Trimming shortened V by 5 bases and J by 1 base, and 8 bases separated the two germline ends. The CDR3 extends over 13 amino acids. This chain's CDR3 is CASSPVRNTEAFF. CDR3 sequence (DNA): TGTGCCAGCAGCCCCGTCCGGAACACTGAAGCTTTCTTT.

Many counts were recorded for this clonotype. The CDR3 nucleotides are TGTGCCAGCAGTTTCGCTACGGGAGGCACAACTAATGAAAAACTGTTTTTT. Amino acid sequence: CASSFATGGTTNEKLFF. The chain has TRBV6-5 and TRBJ1-4; D gene ambiguous. CDR3 size: 17 residues. Trimming left V 4 bases short and J 0 bases short, with 15 bases between. Germline V gene lookup returns CDR1 MNHEY and CDR2 SVGAGI.

This clonotype was observed at least ten times. The chain is built from TRBV7-2 and TRBJ1-5; D unclear. Germline-derived CDR1 and CDR2 are SGHTA and FQGNSA. The V gene lost 0 bases and the J gene lost 1 base, with 10 bases spanning the gap. This CDR3 is built from 16 residues. CDR3 sequence reads: CASSLAASMSNQPQHF. Written as DNA, the CDR3 is TGTGCCAGCAGCTTAGCTGCGTCAATGAGCAATCAGCCCCAGCATTTT.

This clonotype was picked up many times. J is TRBJ2-5 and V is TRBV25-1, with D possibly being TRBD1 (6 bases). This CDR3 is 14 amino acids long. Trimming shortened V by 1 base and J by 5 bases, and 11 bases separated the two germline ends. Germline V gene sequence: CDR1 MGHDK, CDR2 SYGVNS. CDR3 region: CASSEFGGSETQYF. The CDR3 DNA follows: TGTGCCAGCAGTGAATTTGGGGGCTCGGAGACCCAGTACTTC. Full variable domain (outside the CDR3, taken from reference TRBV25-1 and TRBJ2-5): EADIYQTPRYLVIGTGKKITLECSQTMGHDKMYWYQQDPGMELHLIHYSYGVNSTEKGDLSSESTVSRIRTEHFPLTLESARPSHTSQYLCASSEFGGSETQYFGPGTRLLVL.

This clonotype has only a few counts. The rearrangement joins TRBV28 to TRBJ2-1, with D maybe TRBD1 (6 bases). V was pared by 3 bases and J by 1 base, with 16 bases between. CDR3 size: 17 residues. CDR1 is MDHEN, CDR2 SYDVKM, per germline. The CDR3 spells CASSFLGADNSYNEQFF. The CDR3 nucleotides read TGTGCCAGCAGTTTCTTGGGGGCTGATAATTCCTACAATGAGCAGTTCTTC. Looking up the rest from reference TRBV28 and TRBJ2-1 gives the full variable domain: DVKVTQSSRYLVKRTGEKVFLECVQDMDHENMFWYRQDPGLGLRLIYFSYDVKMKEKGDIPEGYSVSREKKERFSLILESASTNQTSMYLCASSFLGADNSYNEQFFGPGTRLTVL.

This clonotype has only a few counts. The rearrangement uses TRBV5-1 and TRBJ2-1; 13 bases agree with TRBD2. This CDR3 is built from 18 residues. Germline CDR1 is SGHRS and CDR2 is YFSETQ. V gave up 4 bases and J gave up 4 bases; unmatched junction bases: 11. DNA of the CDR3: TGCGCCAGCAGCCTTACCGGGACTAGCGGGGCCTGGTACAATGAGCAGTTCTTC. Protein product: CASSLTGTSGAWYNEQFF.

The chain is built from TRBV28 and TRBJ2-3; D gene unclear. The CDR3 extends over 15 amino acids. Germline CDR1 and CDR2: MDHEN and SYDVKM. Trimming left V 2 bases short and J 0 bases short, with 9 bases between. The CDR3 coding sequence is TGTGCCAGCAGTTTAGCGTTCGGAAGCACAGATACGCAGTATTTT. Amino acid sequence: CASSLAFGSTDTQYF.

In its sample, this clonotype was seen a few times. V and J are TRBV9 and TRBJ2-2, with D unresolved. The germline V gene has CDR1 SGDLS and CDR2 YYNGEE. CDR3 length equals 12 residues. V was clipped by 4 bases and J by 5 bases, with 6 bases between them. CDR3 nucleotide sequence: TGTGCCAGCAGCCTAACAACCGGGGAGCTGTTTTTT. Protein product: CASSLTTGELFF. Filled out from reference TRBV9 and TRBJ2-2, the complete variable domain reads DSGVTQTPKHLITATGQRVTLRCSPRSGDLSVYWYQQSLDQGLQFLIQYYNGEERAKGNILERFSAQQFPDLHSELNLSSLELGDSALYFCASSLTTGELFFGEGSRLTVL.

This clonotype has a handful of counts. J is TRBJ2-3 and V is TRBV20-1; TRBD1 matches 9 bases. The CDR3 runs to 15 residues. CDR1 is DFQATT and CDR2 is SNEGSKA in the germline V gene (reference sequence). Germline trimming cut 2 bases from V and 5 bases from J; bases unmatched to any gene: 8. The CDR3 here is CSARSPGQGIDTQYF. CDR3 coding DNA: TGCAGTGCTAGAAGCCCGGGACAGGGCATAGATACGCAGTATTTT.

J is TRBJ2-3 and V is TRBV11-2; D is possibly TRBD1 (5 bases). The CDR3 has 13 residues. Germline lookup yields CDR1 SGHAT and CDR2 FQNNGV. Trimming removed 7 bases from V and 5 bases from J, with 13 bases in between. The CDR3 nucleotides are TGTGCCAGCAACACCAGGGTGATAGATACGCAGTATTTT. Translation: CASNTRVIDTQYF. Looking up the rest from reference TRBV11-2 and TRBJ2-3 gives the full variable domain: EAGVAQSPRYKIIEKRQSVAFWCNPISGHATLYWYQQILGQGPKLLIQFQNNGVVDDSQLPKDRFSAERLKGVDSTLKIQPAKLEDSAVYLCASNTRVIDTQYFGPGTRLTVL.

This clonotype was detected a few times. The rearrangement joins TRBV24-1 to TRBJ2-3; 11 bases line up with TRBD2. The CDR3 is made up of 19 amino acids. Looked up from germline, CDR1 is KGHDR and CDR2 is SFDVKD. After removal of 5 bases from V and 1 base from J, the junction contained 13 bases not matched to a gene. The DNA for the CDR3 is TGTGCCACCAGTGGGTTAACTAGCGGGGGCATCCGGGGCACAGATACGCAGTATTTT. Amino acids: CATSGLTSGGIRGTDTQYF.

This clonotype came up many times. The chain links TRBV5-1 to TRBJ2-1, with 11 bases lining up with TRBD2. The CDR3 covers 16 residues. Germline V gene sequence: CDR1 SGHRS, CDR2 YFSETQ. V was pared by 6 bases and J by 9 bases, with 14 bases of the junction left unmatched. The CDR3 nucleotides are TGCGCCAGCACCCCACTAGCGGGGGAAAATGGGGGTGAGCAGTTCTTC. It yields the protein CASTPLAGENGGEQFF.

At least ten counts were recorded for this clonotype. The V gene is TRBV5-1, the J gene TRBJ2-3; TRBD1 matches at 10 bases. V shed 4 bases and J 4 bases; nucleotides not matched to a gene: 9. CDR1 is SGHRS, CDR2 YFSETQ, per germline. The CDR3 spans 16 residues. The CDR3 is CASSPGQGMSADTQYF. The CDR3 nucleotides are TGCGCCAGCAGCCCGGGACAGGGGATGAGTGCAGATACGCAGTATTTT.

This chain connects TRBV6-5 to TRBJ2-1; D is unclear. This CDR3 comprises 12 residues. V was trimmed by 3 bases and J by 9 bases, leaving 9 bases between them. Per germline, CDR1 MNHEY and CDR2 SVGAGI. In nucleotides, the CDR3 is TGTGCCAGCAGTTATCCCCCCGCTGAGCAGTTCTTC. Protein: CASSYPPAEQFF.

The J gene is TRBJ2-7, the V gene TRBV20-1; 7 bases align to TRBD2. Germline V gives CDR1 DFQATT, CDR2 SNEGSKA (reference sequence). The J segment lost 3 bases and the V segment lost 2 bases, leaving 4 bases of the junction unmatched. The CDR3 totals 13 residues. CDR3 sequence (DNA): TGCAGTGCTAGACCCGGGGGGATCTACGAGCAGTACTTC. It encodes CSARPGGIYEQYF.

With regard to this clonotype: Since a much larger clone is just one base distant, this may be a read error. The V and J genes are TRBV25-1 and TRBJ1-1, with D perhaps TRBD1 (6 bases). The CDR3 contains 14 residues. CDR1 is MGHDK and CDR2 is SYGVNS in the germline V gene. CDR3 sequence: CASSGRQASTEASF. Here the CDR3 DNA reads TGTGCCAGCAGTGGCAGACAGGCTTCCACTGAAGCTTCCTTT. The full variable domain, completed using reference TRBV25-1 and TRBJ1-1, is EADIYQTPRYLVIGTGKKITLECSQTMGHDKMYWYQQDPGMELHLIHYSYGVNSTEKGDLSSESTVSRIRTEHFPLTLESARPSHTSQYLCASSGRQASTEASFGQGTRLTVV.

This clonotype showed up many times. The CDR3 region has the DNA TGTGCCAGCAGCCCGGACAGGACAGGGAACACTGAAGCTTTCTTT. Translating gives CASSPDRTGNTEAFF. The chain combines TRBV12-3 or TRBV12-4 with TRBJ1-1; the match to TRBD1 covers 7 bases. Trimming removed 6 bases from V and 1 base from J; junction bases left unmatched: 8. This CDR3 comprises 15 residues.